The rows below give T cell receptor beta chains drawn from one sample of a study of blood T cell repertoires in COVID-19. Generated by immunoSEQ multiplex PCR, the TCRdb table keeps only in-frame clones and is missing some. The profile shows about 310,000 clones, about 88% of them singletons. Sample: peripheral blood. The receptors shown here come from an older man with acute or convalescent COVID-19. Each CDR3 is given with its conserved first and last residue. A D gene is named only where the DNA matches it firmly. The size of a clone is reported for some rows only, either as once, few or many, or as a class for expanded clones.

j_call d_call clone_size v_call cdr3_aa cdr3_nt
TRBJ2-7 NA NA TRBV6-2/TRBV6-3 CASSWGGAYEQYF TGTGCCAGCAGCTGGGGGGGGGCGTACGAGCAGTACTTC
TRBJ1-2 TRBD1 NA TRBV6-2/TRBV6-3 CASSRSDRDFFNYGYTF TGTGCCAGCAGCCGAAGCGACAGGGACTTTTTCAACTATGGCTACACCTTC
TRBJ2-7 NA once TRBV10-3 CAISESVTGSYEQYF TGTGCCATCAGTGAGTCAGTGACAGGATCCTACGAGCAGTACTTC
TRBJ1-2 NA few TRBV4-1 CASSPPPAEIPNYGYTF TGCGCCAGCAGCCCCCCCCCGGCGGAGATCCCTAACTATGGCTACACCTTC
TRBJ1-1 NA few TRBV19 CASSILGSDTEAFF TGTGCCAGTAGTATTCTTGGGAGCGACACTGAAGCTTTCTTT
TRBJ1-6 NA NA TRBV21-1 CASSKAHREGNSPLHF TGTGCCAGCAGCAAAGCGCACAGGGAAGGTAATTCACCCCTCCACTTT
TRBJ2-1 NA NA TRBV6-5 CASSYSGGATNEQFF TGTGCCAGCAGTTACTCCGGCGGGGCCACCAATGAGCAGTTCTTC
TRBJ1-2 TRBD1 NA TRBV6-5 CASSSGQGFGYTF TGTGCCAGCAGCAGTGGACAGGGGTTTGGCTACACCTTC
TRBJ1-5 TRBD1 once TRBV30 CAWNQGAQPQHF TGTGCCTGGAACCAGGGGGCTCAGCCCCAGCATTTT
TRBJ2-5 NA NA TRBV6-5 CASSVSYQETQYF TGTGCCAGTAGCGTATCGTACCAAGAGACCCAGTACTTC
TRBJ2-5 NA NA TRBV14 CASSRSSVLGTQYF TGTGCCAGCAGCCGTTCCAGCGTCCTGGGGACCCAGTACTTC